These 2 T cell receptor beta chains originate from one sample sequenced in a study of OX40 agonist ivuxolimab in advanced cancers. Clones were read by immunoSEQ multiplex PCR, and TCRdb kept only the in-frame ones, dropping some. The sample has some 100,000 clones, about 90% seen once. This sample comprised CD4+ or CD8+ T cells sorted from blood, obtained in a trial of the OX40 agonist ivuxolimab. The source is an adult with an advanced solid tumor such as melanoma, head and neck, liver or kidney cancer.

The rearrangement links TRBV2 to TRBJ1-5, with 7 bases that match TRBD1. After removal of 4 bases from V and 3 bases from J, the junction contained 3 bases not matched to a gene. The germline V gene has CDR1 SNHLY and CDR2 FYNNEI. The CDR3 runs to 14 residues. The CDR3 DNA reads as TGTGCCAGCAGTGGGGGGACAGTCAATCAGCCCCAGCATTTT. The encoded protein is CASSGGTVNQPQHF. The full variable domain, with the rest looked up from reference TRBV2 and TRBJ1-5, is EPEVTQTPSHQVTQMGQEVILRCVPISNHLYFYWYRQILGQKVEFLVSFYNNEISEKSEIFDDQFSVERPDGSNFTLKIRSTKLEDSAMYFCASSGGTVNQPQHFGDGTRLSIL.

The rearrangement links TRBV5-6 to TRBJ1-5, with D unresolved. V was shortened by 0 bases and J by 8 bases, with 15 bases between the two germline ends. Germline assignment: CDR1 SGHDT and CDR2 YYEEEE. The CDR3 spans 15 residues. DNA for the CDR3: TGTGCCAGCAGCTTGGCCGGGATATCATTCGAGCCCCAGCATTTT. It encodes CASSLAGISFEPQHF.